The TCR beta chain described here comes from a study of cytomegalovirus exposure and HLA in healthy donors. It was with 60 Vbeta and 13 Jbeta primers that the PCR ran. The data were produced by immunoSEQ multiplex PCR, yet TCRdb's version contains in-frame clones alone and is incomplete. The table lists about 120,000 clones, less than 80% of them singletons. This CDR3 is 17 amino acids long. The germline gives CDR1 SGHNT, CDR2 YENEEA. Trimming at V came to 5 bases and at J to 1 base, leaving 9 bases not matched to a gene. Study conclusions and caveats: On later analysis, the bulk of CMV-associated TCR beta chains appeared to be HLA-restricted.

Remarks on this clone: Its antigen is currently unknown.

The rearrangement joins TRBV11-3 to TRBJ2-2; 8 nucleotides align to TRBD1. This TCR was sampled from a middle-aged man in good health and CMV-seropositive. What was sequenced was PBMCs. In DNA, the CDR3 is TGTGCCAGCAGCCCCAATACCGGGACAGGGAACACCGGGGAGCTGTTTTTT. Its protein is CASSPNTGTGNTGELFF.